This T cell receptor beta chain derives from a study of T cell responses to AZD1222 COVID-19 vaccine. Study information: Pooled in the analysis were second doses at about 4 or about 12 weeks.

Germline CDR1 is MDHEN and CDR2 is SYDVKM. This CDR3 has 12 residues. Trimming cost V 7 bases and J 9 bases; bases outside gene matches: 7. General study findings and limits: Only a handful of people who got AZD1222 tested seropositive at baseline. Spike-specific TCR depth and breadth grew after two AZD1222 doses. Unmutated variant regions are reportedly targeted by nearly half of spike-specific TCRs.

This clone was found once. No antigen is known for it. Measured with immunoSEQ multiplex PCR; TCRdb has only the in-frame clones, and not every one. This repertoire shows roughly 80,000 clones, over 80% found once; its top ten account for over 5.5%. The clonotype comes from an adult in good health. The V and J genes are TRBV28 and TRBJ2-7, with 9 bases fitting TRBD1. The specimen was peripheral blood, collected on day 0 of AZD1222 vaccination. CDR3 sequence reads: CASNGQGWVQYF. As DNA, the CDR3 is TGTGCCAGCAATGGACAGGGGTGGGTGCAGTACTTC.